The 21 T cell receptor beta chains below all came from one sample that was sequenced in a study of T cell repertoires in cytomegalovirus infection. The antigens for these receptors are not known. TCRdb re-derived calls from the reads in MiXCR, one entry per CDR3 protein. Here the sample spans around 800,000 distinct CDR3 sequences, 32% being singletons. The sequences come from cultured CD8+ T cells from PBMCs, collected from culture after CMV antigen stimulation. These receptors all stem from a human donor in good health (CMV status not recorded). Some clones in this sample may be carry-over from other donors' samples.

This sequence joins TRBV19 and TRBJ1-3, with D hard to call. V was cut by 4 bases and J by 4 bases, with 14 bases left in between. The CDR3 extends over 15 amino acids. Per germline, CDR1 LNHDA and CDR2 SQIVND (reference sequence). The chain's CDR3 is CASSTRGGAGNTIYF. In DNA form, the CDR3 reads TGTGCCAGTAGTACCCGCGGAGGCGCCGGAAACACCATATATTTT.

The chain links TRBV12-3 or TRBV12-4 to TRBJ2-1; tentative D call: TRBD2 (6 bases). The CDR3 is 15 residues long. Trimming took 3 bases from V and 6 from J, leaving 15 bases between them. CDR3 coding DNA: TGTGCCAGCAGTTTCGGCCAGGGAGGACTCAATGAGCAGTTCTTC. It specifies CASSFGQGGLNEQFF.

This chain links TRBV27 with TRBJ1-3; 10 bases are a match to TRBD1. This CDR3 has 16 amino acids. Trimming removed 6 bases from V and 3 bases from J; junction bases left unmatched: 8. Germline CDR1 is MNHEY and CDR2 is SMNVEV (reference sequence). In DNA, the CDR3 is TGTGCCAGCAGACCGACAGGGGGCTTGGTTGGAAACACCATATATTTT. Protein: CASRPTGGLVGNTIYF.

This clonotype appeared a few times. The CDR3 region is CAIGAGELFF. CDR3 sequence (DNA): TGTGCCATCGGGGCGGGGGAGCTGTTTTTT. This sequence joins TRBV10-3 and TRBJ2-2, with D possibly matching TRBD1 (5 bases). Germline CDR1 reads ENHRY; CDR2 reads SYGVKD. Trimming removed 8 bases at V and 8 bases at J, with 6 bases between. This CDR3 spans 10 amino acids.

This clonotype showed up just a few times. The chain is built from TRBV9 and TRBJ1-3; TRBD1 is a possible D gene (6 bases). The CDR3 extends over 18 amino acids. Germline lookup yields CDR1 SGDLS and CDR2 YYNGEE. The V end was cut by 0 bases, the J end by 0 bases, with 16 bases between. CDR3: CASSVEGVGDYSGNTIYF. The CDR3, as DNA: TGTGCCAGCAGCGTAGAGGGGGTCGGGGACTACTCTGGAAACACCATATATTTT.

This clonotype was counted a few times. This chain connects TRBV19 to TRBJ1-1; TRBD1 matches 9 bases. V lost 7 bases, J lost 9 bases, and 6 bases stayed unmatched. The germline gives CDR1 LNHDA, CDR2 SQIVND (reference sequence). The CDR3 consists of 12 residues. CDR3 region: CASTPGTGKAFF. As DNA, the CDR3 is TGTGCCAGTACTCCCGGGACAGGGAAAGCTTTCTTT.

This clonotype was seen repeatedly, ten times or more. CDR3 in DNA: TGTGCCAGCAGTTACTCGGATAGCGGGGGCCCGTACCAAGAGACCCAGTACTTC. Translated, it gives CASSYSDSGGPYQETQYF. V usage is TRBV6-2 or TRBV6-3 and J usage is TRBJ2-5; TRBD2 matches at 9 bases. In germline, CDR1 is MNHEY, CDR2 SVGEGT. The CDR3 sequence is 18 residues long. With V trimmed by 0 bases and J by 0 bases, 8 bases remained unmatched.

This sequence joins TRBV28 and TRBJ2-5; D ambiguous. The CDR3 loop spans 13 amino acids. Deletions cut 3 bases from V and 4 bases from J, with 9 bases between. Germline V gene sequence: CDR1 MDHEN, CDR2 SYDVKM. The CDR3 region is CASSFGLGETQYF. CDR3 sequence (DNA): TGTGCCAGCAGTTTCGGGCTCGGAGAGACCCAGTACTTC.

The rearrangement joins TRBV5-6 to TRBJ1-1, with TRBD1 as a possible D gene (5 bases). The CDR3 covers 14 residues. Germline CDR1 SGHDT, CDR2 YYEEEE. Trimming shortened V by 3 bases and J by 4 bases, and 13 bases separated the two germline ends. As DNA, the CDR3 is TGTGCCAGCAGCTCGGGACGCCCGAGCACTGAAGCTTTCTTT. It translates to CASSSGRPSTEAFF.

The CDR3 region is CASSQEPGPPQSPLHF. DNA of the CDR3: TGTGCCAGCAGCCAAGAACCCGGTCCACCTCAATCACCCCTCCACTTT. The rearrangement uses TRBV14 and TRBJ1-6; unclear D gene. Germline V gives CDR1 SGHDN, CDR2 FVKESK. V lost 0 bases to trimming and J lost 10 bases, with 16 bases between them. The CDR3 has 16 residues. Full variable domain (remainder filled in from reference TRBV14 and TRBJ1-6): EAGVTQFPSHSVIEKGQTVTLRCDPISGHDNLYWYRRVMGKEIKFLLHFVKESKQDESGMPNNRFLAERTGGTYSTLKVQPAELEDSGVYFCASSQEPGPPQSPLHFGNGTRLTVT.

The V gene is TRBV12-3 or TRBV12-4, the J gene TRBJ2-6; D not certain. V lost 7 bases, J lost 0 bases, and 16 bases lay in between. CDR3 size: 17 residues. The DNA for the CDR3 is TGTGCCAGCATCACTTTTGGTATGGACTCTGGGGCCAACGTCCTGACTTTC. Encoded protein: CASITFGMDSGANVLTF.

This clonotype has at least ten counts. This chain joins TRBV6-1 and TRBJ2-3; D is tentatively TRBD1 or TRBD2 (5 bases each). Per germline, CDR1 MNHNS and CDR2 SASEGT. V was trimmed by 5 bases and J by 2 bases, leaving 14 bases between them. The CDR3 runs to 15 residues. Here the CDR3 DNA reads TGTGCCAGCAGTCCCTCGGGACGGCCCACAGATACGCAGTATTTT. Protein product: CASSPSGRPTDTQYF.

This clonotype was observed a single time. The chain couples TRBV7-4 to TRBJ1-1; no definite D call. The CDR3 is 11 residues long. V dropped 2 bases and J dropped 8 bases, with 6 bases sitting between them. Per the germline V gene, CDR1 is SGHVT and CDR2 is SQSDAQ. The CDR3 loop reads CASSLKREAFF. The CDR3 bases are TGTGCCAGCAGCTTAAAACGGGAAGCTTTCTTT.

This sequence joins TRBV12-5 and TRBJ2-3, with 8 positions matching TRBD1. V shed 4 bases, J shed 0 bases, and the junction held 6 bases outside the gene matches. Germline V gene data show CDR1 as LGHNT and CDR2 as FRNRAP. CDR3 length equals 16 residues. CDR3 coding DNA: TGTGCTAGTGGTTCCCACAGGGGGGAAAGCACAGATACGCAGTATTTT. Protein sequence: CASGSHRGESTDTQYF. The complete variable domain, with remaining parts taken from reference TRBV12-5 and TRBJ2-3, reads DARVTQTPRHKVTEMGQEVTMRCQPILGHNTVFWYRQTMMQGLELLAYFRNRAPLDDSGMPKDRFSAEMPDATLATLKIQPSEPRDSAVYFCASGSHRGESTDTQYFGPGTRLTVL.

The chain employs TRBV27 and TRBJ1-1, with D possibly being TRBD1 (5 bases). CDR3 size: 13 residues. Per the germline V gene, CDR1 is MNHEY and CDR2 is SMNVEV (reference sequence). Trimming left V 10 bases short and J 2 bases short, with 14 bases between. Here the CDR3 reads CAIGWGLNTEAFF. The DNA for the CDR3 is TGTGCCATCGGATGGGGCCTCAACACTGAAGCTTTCTTT.

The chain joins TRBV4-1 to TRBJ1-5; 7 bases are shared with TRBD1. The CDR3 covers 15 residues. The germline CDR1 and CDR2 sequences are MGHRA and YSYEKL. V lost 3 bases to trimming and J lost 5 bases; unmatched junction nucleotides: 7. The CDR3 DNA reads TGCGCCAGCAGCCATGACAGGGAGATATATCAGCCCCAGCATTTT. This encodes CASSHDREIYQPQHF.

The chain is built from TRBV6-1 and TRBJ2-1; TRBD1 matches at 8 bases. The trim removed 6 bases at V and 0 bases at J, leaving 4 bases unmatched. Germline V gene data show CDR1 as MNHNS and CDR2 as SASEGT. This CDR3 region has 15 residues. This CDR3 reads CASRQGVSSYNEQFF. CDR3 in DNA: TGTGCCAGCAGACAGGGGGTAAGCTCCTACAATGAGCAGTTCTTC.

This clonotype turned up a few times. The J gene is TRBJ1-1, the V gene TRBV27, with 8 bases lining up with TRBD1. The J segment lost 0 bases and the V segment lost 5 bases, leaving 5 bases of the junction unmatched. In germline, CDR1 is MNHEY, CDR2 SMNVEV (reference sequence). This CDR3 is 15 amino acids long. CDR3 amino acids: CASSGPGGLNTEAFF. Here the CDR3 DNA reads TGTGCCAGCAGTGGACCAGGGGGCCTGAACACTGAAGCTTTCTTT.

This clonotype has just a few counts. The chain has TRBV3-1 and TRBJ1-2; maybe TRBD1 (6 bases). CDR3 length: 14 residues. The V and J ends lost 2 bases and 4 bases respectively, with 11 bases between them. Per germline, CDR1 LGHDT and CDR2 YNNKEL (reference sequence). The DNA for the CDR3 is TGTGCCAGCAGCCAACCCACAGGGTCCTATGGCTACACCTTC. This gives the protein CASSQPTGSYGYTF.

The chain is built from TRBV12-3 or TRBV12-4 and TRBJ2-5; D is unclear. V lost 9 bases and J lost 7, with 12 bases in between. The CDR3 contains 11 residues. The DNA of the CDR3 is TGTGCCAGAAGTGTAGATCTGACCCAGTACTTC. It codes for CARSVDLTQYF.

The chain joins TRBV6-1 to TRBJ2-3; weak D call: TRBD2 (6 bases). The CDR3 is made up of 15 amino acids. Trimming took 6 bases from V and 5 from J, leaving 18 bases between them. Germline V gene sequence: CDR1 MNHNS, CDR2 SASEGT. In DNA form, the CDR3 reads TGTGCCAGCAGACACCGGGACTCTTTGGGAGATACGCAGTATTTT. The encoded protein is CASRHRDSLGDTQYF.